These 25 T cell receptor beta chains were sequenced from one sample in a study of chemoradiotherapy in HPV16-positive cancers. Method: immunoSEQ multiplex PCR; TCRdb's copy keeps in-frame clones and lacks some. The table lists fewer than 40,000 clones, roughly 78% of them singletons. This material consisted of blood, taken from a patient who underwent chemoradiotherapy. Source of these receptors: a human donor with HPV-associated anogenital cancer.

This chain joins TRBV13 and TRBJ2-3; D uncertain. The CDR3 spans 12 residues. The V gene lost 5 bases and the J gene lost 0 bases, with 3 bases spanning the gap. CDR1 PRHDT and CDR2 FYEKMQ come from the germline V gene (reference sequence). The CDR3 is CASSLSTDTQYF. The CDR3 nucleotides are TGTGCCAGCAGCCTAAGCACAGATACGCAGTATTTT.

The chain links TRBV2 to TRBJ1-2; D ambiguous. Germline V gene lookup returns CDR1 SNHLY and CDR2 FYNNEI. The CDR3 sequence is 14 residues long. For the CDR3, the DNA is TGTGCAACCCTCGGTGGACTAAGCGACTATGGCTACACCTTC. Translation gives CATLGGLSDYGYTF.

This sequence joins TRBV5-6 and TRBJ1-2; D call uncertain. V was cut by 5 bases and J by 2 bases, with 7 bases left in between. The CDR3 runs 12 residues. The V gene's germline CDR1 is SGHDT and CDR2 YYEEEE. CDR3: CASRGPNYGYTF. CDR3 coding DNA: TGTGCCAGCAGGGGTCCCAACTATGGCTACACCTTC.

This clone was seen a handful of times. V and J are TRBV19 and TRBJ1-2; D not resolved. Germline-derived CDR1 and CDR2 are LNHDA and SQIVND (reference sequence). This CDR3 region has 14 residues. Trimming took 2 bases from V and 8 from J, leaving 15 bases between them. CDR3 residues: CASSISVGSKGYTF. CDR3 DNA sequence: TGTGCCAGTAGTATAAGTGTTGGGTCTAAGGGCTACACCTTC.

This clone counts as medium-sized. This chain connects TRBV6-5 to TRBJ2-5; weak D call: TRBD1 (5 bases). Trimming left V 2 bases short and J 5 bases short, with 12 bases between. The CDR3 has 14 residues. In germline, CDR1 is MNHEY, CDR2 SVGAGI. This CDR3 is CASSYGQGMETQYF. The CDR3 DNA is TGTGCCAGCAGTTACGGGCAGGGTATGGAGACCCAGTACTTC.

The chain employs TRBV7-9 and TRBJ1-4, with no clear D. The CDR3 spans 16 residues. Germline assignment: CDR1 SEHNR and CDR2 FQNEAQ (reference sequence). Trimming pared 1 base from V and 2 bases from J, leaving 11 bases between. The CDR3 loop is CASSLVSGTTNEKLFF. CDR3 coding DNA: TGTGCCAGCAGCTTAGTGTCGGGTACCACTAATGAAAAACTGTTTTTT.

The chain links TRBV19 to TRBJ2-1; 9 nucleotides match TRBD2. The ends lost 4 bases at V and 0 bases at J; junction bases unmatched: 10. CDR1 is LNHDA and CDR2 is SQIVND in the germline V gene (reference sequence). The CDR3 loop spans 18 amino acids. The CDR3 DNA is TGTGCCAGTAGTAAAGTAGCGGGGGCCTCCTACTCCTACAATGAGCAGTTCTTC. Translated: CASSKVAGASYSYNEQFF.

The V and J genes are TRBV27 and TRBJ2-2; D unresolved. The CDR3 is 15 amino acids. Trimming removed 5 bases from V and 1 base from J, with 11 bases in between. CDR1 MNHEY and CDR2 SMNVEV come from the germline V gene (reference sequence). CDR3 sequence reads: CASSIVPGNTGELFF. CDR3 coding DNA: TGTGCCAGCAGTATCGTGCCAGGGAACACCGGGGAGCTGTTTTTT.

This clone was counted once. J is TRBJ2-5 and V is TRBV7-6; TRBD1 aligns across 7 bases. Germline CDR1 and CDR2: SGHVS and FNYEAQ. This CDR3 is 15 amino acids long. V lost 1 base, J lost 5 bases, and 7 bases stayed unmatched. The CDR3 loop reads CASSLGQGDRETQYF. Here the CDR3 DNA reads TGTGCCAGCAGCTTAGGGCAGGGGGACCGGGAGACCCAGTACTTC. Based on the CDR3 plus reference TRBV7-6 and TRBJ2-5, the full variable domain is GAGVSQSPRYKVTKRGQDVALRCDPISGHVSLYWYRQALGQGPEFLTYFNYEAQQDKSGLPNDRFSAERPEGSISTLTIQRTEQRDSAMYRCASSLGQGDRETQYFGPGTRLLVL.

CDR3: CASSDPSIWTNNSPLHF. CDR3 bases: TGTGCCAGCAGTGACCCATCAATTTGGACAAATAATTCACCCCTCCACTTT. V usage is TRBV6-4 and J usage is TRBJ1-6, with D possibly being TRBD1 (5 bases). With 2 bases removed from V and 5 bases from J, the gap between germline ends came to 16 bases. This CDR3 contains 17 residues. The germline V gene encodes CDR1 MRHNA and CDR2 SNTAGT.

This clone was detected only once. In DNA form, the CDR3 reads TGTGCCAGCAGTCTCGAGGGTGCCATGAACACTGAAGCTTTCTTT. Translated: CASSLEGAMNTEAFF. The J gene is TRBJ1-1, the V gene TRBV2; no firm D call. This CDR3 region has 15 residues. In germline, CDR1 is SNHLY, CDR2 FYNNEI. The V and J ends lost 5 bases and 0 bases respectively, with 13 bases between them.

The chain couples TRBV2 to TRBJ2-3; D ambiguous. V was clipped by 0 bases and J by 5 bases, with 9 bases between them. This CDR3 has 14 amino acids. The germline V gene has CDR1 SNHLY and CDR2 FYNNEI. The CDR3 DNA follows: TGTGCCAGCAGTGAAGCGACTGGCAGAGATACGCAGTATTTT. Encoded protein: CASSEATGRDTQYF.

This clone appeared a few times. This chain joins TRBV12-2 and TRBJ2-1; TRBD2, the table's D call, lacks a check against the DNA. TRBV12-2 is recorded as a pseudogene. This CDR3 spans 13 amino acids. CDR3 region: CASRLASGNEQFF. Written as DNA, the CDR3 is TGTGCAAGTCGCTTAGCTAGTGGCAATGAGCAGTTCTTC.

The V call is TRBV7-2, the J call TRBJ1-2; D is unclear. With 3 bases removed from V and 7 bases from J, the gap between germline ends came to 15 bases. Germline V lookup: CDR1 SGHTA, CDR2 FQGNSA. CDR3 length: 14 amino acids. This CDR3 reads CASSFFVPAAGYTF. As DNA, the CDR3 is TGTGCCAGCAGCTTTTTCGTTCCGGCGGCTGGCTACACCTTC. The whole variable domain, remainder taken from reference TRBV7-2 and TRBJ1-2, is GAGVSQSPSNKVTEKGKDVELRCDPISGHTALYWYRQSLGQGLEFLIYFQGNSAPDKSGLPSDRFSAERTGGSVSTLTIQRTQQEDSAVYLCASSFFVPAAGYTFGSGTRLTVV.

This clone came up once. V and J are TRBV19 and TRBJ1-6, with D maybe TRBD1 (6 bases). Trimming took off 1 base at V and 7 bases at J, with 8 bases between the two ends. Germline V gene data show CDR1 as LNHDA and CDR2 as SQIVND (reference sequence). The CDR3 is made up of 14 amino acids. The CDR3 reads CASSIAGQNSPLHF. CDR3 nucleotides: TGTGCCAGTAGTATAGCCGGACAGAATTCACCCCTCCACTTT.

The chain uses TRBV11-2 and TRBJ1-6; 7 bases map to TRBD1. The CDR3 runs to 17 residues. Germline V gene data show CDR1 as SGHAT and CDR2 as FQNNGV. After removal of 4 bases from V and 10 bases from J, the junction contained 16 bases not matched to a gene. The CDR3 DNA reads as TGTGCCAGCAGCTCCTCGACAGGGTACGGGGGTAACTCACCCCTCCACTTT. Translation: CASSSSTGYGGNSPLHF. The full variable domain, its missing parts supplied by reference TRBV11-2 and TRBJ1-6, is EAGVAQSPRYKIIEKRQSVAFWCNPISGHATLYWYQQILGQGPKLLIQFQNNGVVDDSQLPKDRFSAERLKGVDSTLKIQPAKLEDSAVYLCASSSSTGYGGNSPLHFGNGTRLTVT.

This chain connects TRBV6-5 to TRBJ1-1; no firm D call. CDR1 is MNHEY and CDR2 is SVGAGI in the germline V gene. V was trimmed by 0 bases and J by 5 bases, leaving 4 bases between them. This CDR3 has 12 residues. The CDR3 region has the DNA TGTGCCAGCAGTTACTCGAATACTGAAGCTTTCTTT. The encoded protein is CASSYSNTEAFF.

The chain joins TRBV5-4 to TRBJ1-1; unclear D gene. The CDR3 is 13 amino acids. In germline, CDR1 is SGHNT, CDR2 YYREEE (reference sequence). Trimming shortened V by 3 bases and J by 0 bases, and 6 bases separated the two germline ends. This CDR3 is CASSSTLNTEAFF. DNA for the CDR3: TGTGCCAGCAGCTCCACTTTGAACACTGAAGCTTTCTTT.

The V gene is TRBV9, the J gene TRBJ1-1, with D possibly matching TRBD1 (6 bases). The CDR3 covers 13 residues. CDR1 is SGDLS and CDR2 is YYNGEE in the germline V gene. Trimming left V 0 bases short and J 12 bases short, with 15 bases between. This CDR3 is CASSVEGGTTTFF. DNA for the CDR3: TGTGCCAGCAGCGTAGAGGGGGGAACAACAACTTTCTTT.

The CDR3 bases are TGTGCCAGCAGCCCTCTCCGGGCGGATTTTAGCAATCAGCCCCAGCATTTT. Its translation: CASSPLRADFSNQPQHF. This rearrangement joins TRBV27 to TRBJ1-5; D remains unclear. Germline loops: CDR1 MNHEY, CDR2 SMNVEV (reference sequence). Deletions cut 6 bases from V and 0 bases from J, with 18 bases between. The length of the CDR3 is 17 residues.

The CDR3 DNA reads as TGCGCCAGCAGTGAGTCCCCGGGGTCGGCAGATACGCAGTATTTT. Translating it yields CASSESPGSADTQYF. V gene TRBV10-1 combines with J gene TRBJ2-3, with a possible D match to TRBD2 (5 bases). The CDR3 is 15 amino acids. V was pared by 0 bases and J by 4 bases, with 11 bases between. Germline CDR1 is WNHNN and CDR2 is SYGVQD (reference sequence).

V is TRBV25-1 and J is TRBJ1-5; no reliable D call. This CDR3 is built from 13 residues. Trimming took 8 bases from V and 3 from J, leaving 11 bases between them. CDR1 is MGHDK and CDR2 is SYGVNS in the germline V gene. CDR3 protein: CASSAIDNQPQHF. The CDR3 DNA is TGTGCCAGCTCGGCGATTGACAATCAGCCCCAGCATTTT.

As concerns this clone: This is likely a read error, given that the CDR3 carries no conserved phenylalanine or tryptophan at its end. The DNA is omitted, as the CDR3 cannot be located on it reliably, and the CDR3 follows TCRdb's listing. The rearrangement links TRBV5-5 to TRBJ2-2. Inclusive of both ends, the CDR3 amounts to 14 amino acids. Germline V gives CDR1 SGHKS, CDR2 YYEKEE (reference sequence). The CDR3 region is CASSSWDRFFRRSR.

This clone has just one count. The chain combines TRBV5-1 with TRBJ2-3, with D uncertain. Trimming cost V 0 bases and J 2 bases, with 7 bases left between them. The CDR3 totals 14 residues. CDR1 is SGHRS, CDR2 YFSETQ, per germline. The CDR3 coding sequence is TGCGCCAGCAGCTTGGGACGTAACACAGATACGCAGTATTTT. Amino acids: CASSLGRNTDTQYF.

The rearrangement joins TRBV2 to TRBJ2-2; D could derive from TRBD1 or TRBD2 (5 bases each). V lost 9 bases and J 2 bases, leaving 16 bases between the germline ends. The CDR3 contains 15 residues. Per the germline V gene, CDR1 is SNHLY and CDR2 is FYNNEI. The DNA of the CDR3 is TGTGCCAGTAGACAGACTATCTTAAACACCGGGGAGCTGTTTTTT. Encoded protein: CASRQTILNTGELFF. The whole variable domain, remainder taken from reference TRBV2 and TRBJ2-2, is EPEVTQTPSHQVTQMGQEVILRCVPISNHLYFYWYRQILGQKVEFLVSFYNNEISEKSEIFDDQFSVERPDGSNFTLKIRSTKLEDSAMYFCASRQTILNTGELFFGEGSRLTVL.